This paragraph covers one T cell receptor beta chain sequence. No antigen is known for it. Sequencing was performed with immunoSEQ multiplex PCR; in TCRdb, only in-frame clones are kept and a portion is missing. The sample yields about 75,000 clones, 87% seen once. The sample originates from a study of T cell responses to AZD1222 COVID-19 vaccine. Overall study findings and caveats: Scientists sampled the repertoires only once the peak T cell response had passed.

V lost 2 bases, J lost 1 base, and 2 bases lay in between. CDR1 and CDR2 (germline): KGHSY, FQNENV. The CDR3 extends over 12 amino acids. The TCR sequence derives from an adult who received the AZD1222 COVID-19 vaccine. V is TRBV16 and J is TRBJ1-1; D ambiguous. The sequencing here drew on peripheral blood, taken 28 days after the second AZD1222 dose. The CDR3 DNA follows: TGTGCCAGCAGCCAACGGAACACTGAAGCTTTCTTT. Translation gives CASSQRNTEAFF.